Below, one T cell receptor beta chain is given with its context. The data were obtained in a study of blood T cell repertoires in COVID-19. The overall study: The United States, Italy and Spain provided the acute and convalescent COVID-19 samples. From T cells, B-cell-depleted T cells, or PBMCs came the material, which was cDNA or gDNA.

Original processing notes: Reference gene primer amplification yielded estimated nucleated cell counts. The method was immunoSEQ multiplex PCR; TCRdb's version includes in-frame clones alone and lacks a portion of them. V, J and clone size are taken as reported in that table, and D and trimming were inferred from the DNA itself. This table has about 100,000 clones, roughly 92% appearing once. The CDR3 is 15 residues long. Looked up from germline, CDR1 is MNHNY and CDR2 is SVGAGI (reference sequence). With 2 bases removed from V and 3 bases from J, the gap between germline ends came to 14 bases. This TCR was recovered from a man aged 55 to 70 with acute or convalescent COVID-19. The sequenced material came from peripheral blood. V and J are TRBV6-6 and TRBJ2-7, with D maybe TRBD2 (5 bases). The CDR3 DNA is TGTGCCAGCAGTTACGCGGGCTCGACAAACTACGAGCAGTACTTC. This encodes CASSYAGSTNYEQYF.